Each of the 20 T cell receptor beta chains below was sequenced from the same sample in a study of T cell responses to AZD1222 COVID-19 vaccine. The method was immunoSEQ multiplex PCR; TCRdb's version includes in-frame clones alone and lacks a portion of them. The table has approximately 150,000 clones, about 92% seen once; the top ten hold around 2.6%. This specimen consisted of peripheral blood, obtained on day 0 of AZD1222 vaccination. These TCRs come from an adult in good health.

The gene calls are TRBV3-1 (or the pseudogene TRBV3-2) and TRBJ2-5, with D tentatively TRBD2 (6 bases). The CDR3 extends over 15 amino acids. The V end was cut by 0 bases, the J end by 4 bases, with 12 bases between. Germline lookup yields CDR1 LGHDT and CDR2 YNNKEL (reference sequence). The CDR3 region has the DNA TGTGCCAGCAGCCAAGATCTAGTCGGGGGAGAGACCCAGTACTTC. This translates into CASSQDLVGGETQYF.

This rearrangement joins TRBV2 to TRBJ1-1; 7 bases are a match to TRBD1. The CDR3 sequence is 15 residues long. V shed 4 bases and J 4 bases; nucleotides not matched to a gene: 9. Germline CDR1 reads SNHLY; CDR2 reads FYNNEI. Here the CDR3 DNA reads TGTGCCAGCAGTGGGGTGGACAGGATTCTCACTGAAGCTTTCTTT. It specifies CASSGVDRILTEAFF.

The CDR3 bases are TGTGCCAGCAGTTTACAGGCAACTAATGAAAAACTGTTTTTT. Residues: CASSLQATNEKLFF. The chain is built from TRBV27 and TRBJ1-4; D is unresolved. V dropped 2 bases and J dropped 0 bases, with 4 bases sitting between them. Germline CDR1 reads MNHEY; CDR2 reads SMNVEV (reference sequence). The CDR3 is 14 residues long.

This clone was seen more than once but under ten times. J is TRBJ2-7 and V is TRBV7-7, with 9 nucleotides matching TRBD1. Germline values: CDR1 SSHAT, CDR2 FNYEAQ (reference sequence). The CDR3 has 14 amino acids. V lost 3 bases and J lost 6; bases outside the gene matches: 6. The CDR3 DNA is TGTGCCAGCAGCTTGGGGACAGGGCTTTCCGAGCAGTACTTC. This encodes CASSLGTGLSEQYF. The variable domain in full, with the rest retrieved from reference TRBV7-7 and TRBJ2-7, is GAGVSQSPRYKVTKRGQDVTLRCDPISSHATLYWYQQALGQGPEFLTYFNYEAQPDKSGLPSDRFSAERPEGSISTLTIQRTEQRDSAMYRCASSLGTGLSEQYFGPGTRLTVT.

Here the CDR3 reads CAISALDRGRGGELFF. DNA of the CDR3: TGTGCCATCAGTGCCTTAGACAGGGGGCGAGGCGGGGAGCTGTTTTTT. This sequence joins TRBV10-3 and TRBJ2-2; 10 bases agree with TRBD1. Germline V gene lookup returns CDR1 ENHRY and CDR2 SYGVKD. The CDR3 runs 16 residues. V lost 4 bases to trimming and J lost 7 bases; unmatched junction nucleotides: 9.

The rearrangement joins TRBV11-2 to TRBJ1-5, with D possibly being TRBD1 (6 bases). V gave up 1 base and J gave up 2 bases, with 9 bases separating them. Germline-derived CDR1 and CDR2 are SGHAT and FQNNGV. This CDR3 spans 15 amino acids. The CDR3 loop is CASSLAGGGNQPQHF. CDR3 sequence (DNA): TGTGCCAGCAGCTTAGCCGGGGGCGGCAATCAGCCCCAGCATTTT.

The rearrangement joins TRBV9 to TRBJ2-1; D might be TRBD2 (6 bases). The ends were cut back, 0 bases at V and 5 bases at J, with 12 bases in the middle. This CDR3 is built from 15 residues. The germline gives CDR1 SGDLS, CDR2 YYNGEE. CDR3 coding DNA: TGTGCCAGCAGCGTAGCAGTGGGAGGTCACAATGAGCAGTTCTTC. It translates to CASSVAVGGHNEQFF.

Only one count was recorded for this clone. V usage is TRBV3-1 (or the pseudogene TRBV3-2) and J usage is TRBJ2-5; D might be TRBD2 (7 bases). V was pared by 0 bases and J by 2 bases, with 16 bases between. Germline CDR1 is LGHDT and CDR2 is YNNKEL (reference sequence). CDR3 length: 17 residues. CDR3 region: CASSQDRGGWGQETQYF. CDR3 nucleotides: TGTGCCAGCAGCCAAGATAGGGGGGGCTGGGGTCAAGAGACCCAGTACTTC.

CDR3 sequence reads: CASSIRLQSSYNEQFF. Here the CDR3 DNA reads TGTGCCAGTAGTATACGACTCCAGAGCTCCTACAATGAGCAGTTCTTC. V is TRBV19 and J is TRBJ2-1; D gene ambiguous. CDR3 length equals 16 residues. Deletions cut 2 bases from V and 0 bases from J, with 11 bases between. Germline V gives CDR1 LNHDA, CDR2 SQIVND (reference sequence).

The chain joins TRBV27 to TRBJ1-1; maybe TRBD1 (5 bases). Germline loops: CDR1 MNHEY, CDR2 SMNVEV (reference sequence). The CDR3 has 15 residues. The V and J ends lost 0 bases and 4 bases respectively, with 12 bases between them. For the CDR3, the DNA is TGTGCCAGCAGTTTATCGAAGGGGCTGAGCACTGAAGCTTTCTTT. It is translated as CASSLSKGLSTEAFF.

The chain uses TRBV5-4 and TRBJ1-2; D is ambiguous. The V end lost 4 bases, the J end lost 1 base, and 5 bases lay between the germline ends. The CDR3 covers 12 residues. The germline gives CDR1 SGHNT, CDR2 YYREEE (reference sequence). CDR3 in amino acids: CASSDLNYGYTF. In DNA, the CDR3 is TGTGCCAGCAGCGACCTTAACTATGGCTACACCTTC.

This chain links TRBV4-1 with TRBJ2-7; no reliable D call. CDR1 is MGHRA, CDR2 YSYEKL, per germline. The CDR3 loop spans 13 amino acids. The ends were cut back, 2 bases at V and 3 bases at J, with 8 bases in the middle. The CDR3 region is CASSQSGSYEQYF. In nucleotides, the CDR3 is TGCGCCAGCAGCCAATCAGGCAGCTACGAGCAGTACTTC.

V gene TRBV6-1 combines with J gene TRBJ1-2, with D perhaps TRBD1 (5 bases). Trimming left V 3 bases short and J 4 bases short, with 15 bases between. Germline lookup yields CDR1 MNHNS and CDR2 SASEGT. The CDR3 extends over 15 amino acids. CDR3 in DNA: TGTGCCAGCAGTGAGCTGGTCAGGGCCAGCTATGGCTACACCTTC. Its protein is CASSELVRASYGYTF.

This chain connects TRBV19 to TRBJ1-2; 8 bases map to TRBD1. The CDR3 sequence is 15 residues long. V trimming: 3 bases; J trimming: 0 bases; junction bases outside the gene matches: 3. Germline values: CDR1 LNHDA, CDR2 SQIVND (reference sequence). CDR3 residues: CASSIQTGANYGYTF. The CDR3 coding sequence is TGTGCCAGTAGTATCCAGACAGGGGCTAACTATGGCTACACCTTC.

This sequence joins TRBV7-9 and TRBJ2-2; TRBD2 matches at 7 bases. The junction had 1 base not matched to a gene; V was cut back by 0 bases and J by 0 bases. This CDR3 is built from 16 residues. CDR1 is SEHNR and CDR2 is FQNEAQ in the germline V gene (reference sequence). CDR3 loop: CASSLASGANTGELFF. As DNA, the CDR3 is TGTGCCAGCAGCTTAGCCAGCGGGGCGAACACCGGGGAGCTGTTTTTT.

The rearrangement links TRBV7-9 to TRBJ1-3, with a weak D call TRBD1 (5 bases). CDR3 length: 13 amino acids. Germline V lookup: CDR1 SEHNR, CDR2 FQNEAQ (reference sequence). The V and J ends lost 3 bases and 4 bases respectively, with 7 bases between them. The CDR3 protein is CASSLNRGNTIYF. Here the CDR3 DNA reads TGTGCCAGCAGCTTGAACAGGGGAAACACCATATATTTT.

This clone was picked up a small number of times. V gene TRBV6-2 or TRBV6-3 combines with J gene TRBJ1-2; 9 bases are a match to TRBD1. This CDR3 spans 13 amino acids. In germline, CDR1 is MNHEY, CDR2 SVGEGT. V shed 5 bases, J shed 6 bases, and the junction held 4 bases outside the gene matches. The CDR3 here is CASSTGTGNGYTF. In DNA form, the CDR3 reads TGTGCCAGCAGTACGGGGACAGGGAATGGCTACACCTTC.

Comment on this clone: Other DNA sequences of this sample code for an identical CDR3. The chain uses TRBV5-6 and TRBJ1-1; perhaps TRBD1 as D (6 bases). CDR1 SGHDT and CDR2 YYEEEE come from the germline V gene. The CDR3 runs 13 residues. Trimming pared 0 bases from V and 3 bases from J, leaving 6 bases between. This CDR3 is CASSLGQDTEAFF. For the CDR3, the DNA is TGTGCCAGCAGCTTGGGACAGGACACTGAAGCTTTCTTT. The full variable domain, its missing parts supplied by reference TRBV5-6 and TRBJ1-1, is DAGVTQSPTHLIKTRGQQVTLRCSPKSGHDTVSWYQQALGQGPQFIFQYYEEEERQRGNFPDRFSGHQFPNYSSELNVNALLLGDSALYLCASSLGQDTEAFFGQGTRLTVV.

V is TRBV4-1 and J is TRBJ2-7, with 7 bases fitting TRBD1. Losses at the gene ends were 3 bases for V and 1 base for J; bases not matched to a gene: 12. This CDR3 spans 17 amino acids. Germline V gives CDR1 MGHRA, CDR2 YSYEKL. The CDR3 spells CASSQDTGTEPSYEQYF. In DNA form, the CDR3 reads TGCGCCAGCAGCCAGGACACCGGGACAGAGCCATCCTACGAGCAGTACTTC.

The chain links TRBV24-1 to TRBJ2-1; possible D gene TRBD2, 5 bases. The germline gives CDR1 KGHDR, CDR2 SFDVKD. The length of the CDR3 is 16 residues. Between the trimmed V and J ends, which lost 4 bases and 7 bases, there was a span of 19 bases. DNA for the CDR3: TGTGCCACCAGTGACGCGGGCCCCACCAACACAAATGAGCAGTTCTTC. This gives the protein CATSDAGPTNTNEQFF.